A single T cell receptor (beta chain) is shown here with its context. The sample comes from a study of blood T cell repertoires in COVID-19. The table came from immunoSEQ multiplex PCR; TCRdb's copy has only in-frame clones and leaves some out. The profile shows under 200,000 clones, about 85% of them singletons. Participants spanned ages about 18 to 90 years and resided in about 24 US areas. Participant reports of clinical history set cohort assignment. This TCR derives from a woman between 40 and 50 years old in a cohort exposed to, infected with or recovered from COVID-19 (not recorded which). The source material was PBMCs or T cells enriched from blood (not recorded which).

CDR3: CASSIPTSGFYNEQFF. CDR3 DNA sequence: TGTGCCAGTAGTATCCCTACTAGCGGCTTCTACAATGAGCAGTTCTTC. This chain links TRBV19 with TRBJ2-1, with 8 bases that match TRBD2. Losses at the gene ends were 3 bases for V and 3 bases for J; bases not matched to a gene: 7. The CDR3 spans 16 residues. Germline-derived CDR1 and CDR2 are LNHDA and SQIVND (reference sequence).